This T cell receptor (beta chain) is drawn from a study of T cells in women clearing cervical HPV infection. Study at large: Control women cleared a single incident HPV16 infection within 12 months. Blood came at first lesion visit for cases, post-clearance for controls. Study-wide points: Effector/memory and HPV-specific T cells were not isolated, and association timing is unknown.

Repertoires were generated with immunoSEQ multiplex PCR, while TCRdb's copy carries only in-frame clones and drops some. The sample table sets out some 33,000 clones. V trimming: 2 bases; J trimming: 7 bases; junction bases outside the gene matches: 5. In germline, CDR1 is SGHRS, CDR2 YFSETQ. The CDR3 runs 16 residues. As to this clone: Its specificity is not known. The observed sequence ends 3 residues before the CDR3 terminus, with the missing tail filled in from the germline J gene.

All participants had a single incident cervical HPV16 infection, and prevalent HPV16 infections were excluded. The receptor was derived from a woman aged 18 to 75 with a cervical HPV16 infection that either progressed to CIN3+ or cleared (not recorded which). The material sequenced was blood buffy coat. This chain links TRBV5-1 with TRBJ2-3; 15 nucleotides align to TRBD2. The CDR3 bases that were read are TGCGCCAGCAGCTTTAAAGGACTAGCGGGGGGGAATACG. This gives the protein CASSFKGLAGGNT. The whole CDR3 region reads CASSFKGLAGGNTQYF.